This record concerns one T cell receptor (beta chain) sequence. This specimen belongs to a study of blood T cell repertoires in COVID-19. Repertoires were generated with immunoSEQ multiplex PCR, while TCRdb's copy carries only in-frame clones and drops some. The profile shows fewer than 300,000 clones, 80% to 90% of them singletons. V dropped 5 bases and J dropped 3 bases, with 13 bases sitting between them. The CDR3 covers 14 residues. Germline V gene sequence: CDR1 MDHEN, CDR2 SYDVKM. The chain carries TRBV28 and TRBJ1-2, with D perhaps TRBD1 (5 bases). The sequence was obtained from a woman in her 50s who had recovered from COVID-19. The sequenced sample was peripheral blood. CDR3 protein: CASSVGGRYYGYTF. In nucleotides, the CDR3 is TGTGCCAGCAGTGTCGGGGGGAGGTACTATGGCTACACCTTC.